The 2 T cell receptor beta chains below were found in one sample sequenced in a study of Tregs in tolerant kidney transplant recipients. Measured with immunoSEQ multiplex PCR; TCRdb has only the in-frame clones, and not every one. This table holds tens of thousands of clones. The specimen comprised CD8+ T cells from blood, sampled before the transplant. Source of these receptors: a human donor who received a combined kidney and bone marrow transplant.

In the case of this clone: The read ends 3 residues shy of where the CDR3 ends; the end is completed using the germline J gene. V gene TRBV20-1 combines with J gene TRBJ2-2; 8 nucleotides align to TRBD2. The V segment lost 4 bases and the J segment 4 bases; nucleotides outside the gene matches: 17. This CDR3 is 18 amino acids long. Germline lookup yields CDR1 DFQATT and CDR2 SNEGSKA (reference sequence). The CDR3 sequence: CSATFSGVRRGGTGELFF. The DNA read from the CDR3 is TGCAGTGCTACTTTTAGCGGGGTGAGACGTGGGGGCACCGGGGAG.

With respect to this clone: The CDR3 end lies 3 residues beyond the end of the read and is filled in from the germline J gene. This rearrangement joins TRBV19 to TRBJ1-5, with a tentative D call TRBD1 (5 bases). This CDR3 spans 15 amino acids. In germline, CDR1 is LNHDA, CDR2 SQIVND (reference sequence). V shed 5 bases and J shed 7 bases, with 18 bases lying between them. The sequenced part of the CDR3 DNA is TGTGCCAGTAGTGCACCCGGGACTCGGGGCCAGCCC. This sequence encodes CASSAPGTRGQP. The whole CDR3 is CASSAPGTRGQPQHF.